In its sample, the clone carrying this TCR beta chain was seen a few times. The antigen remains undetermined. This sample is drawn from a study of T-cell memory formation after mild COVID-19. Overall study results and limits: In pre-infection memory, a portion of responding clones appeared, which suggested that cross-reactive memory joined. CD4+ contracting clones were mainly CM and EM; CD8+ ones, EMRA.

The CDR3 is 15 residues long. Germline CDR1 reads SGHTA; CDR2 reads FQGNSA. The V gene end was trimmed by 5 bases and the J gene end by 3 bases; junction bases not matched to a gene: 2. Researchers used 5'RACE with constant-segment primers to make TCR alpha and TCR beta cDNA libraries that carry sample barcodes and UMIs. In TCRdb, the 5' RACE reads were re-called with MiXCR into one record per CDR3 protein. Among over 120,000 distinct CDR3 sequences listed, about 25% were seen once. This chain links TRBV7-2 with TRBJ2-1; 12 positions agree with TRBD2. The sequence was obtained from an adult woman who had mild COVID-19 (a few samples of this study predate the infection). Cell type and time point are not known. The specimen was PBMCs or a T cell subset sorted from them (not recorded which). For the CDR3, the DNA is TGTGCCAGCAGCACACTAGCGGGGGGCTACAATGAGCAGTTCTTC. Translation gives CASSTLAGGYNEQFF.